The 2 T cell receptor beta chains below all came from one sample that was sequenced in a study of CXCR3-negative and CXCR3-positive naive CD8 T cells. The TRB libraries of cDNA were built by UMI-labeled 5' RACE. TCRdb reprocessed the 5' RACE reads and stores each CDR3 protein as one record, lacking DNA. Its clone listing holds tens of thousands of distinct CDR3 sequences. Material: naive CXCR3- CD8+ T cells from blood. Stated subset: CD45RO-CCR7+CD27+CD95- naive CD8+ T cells lacking CXCR3 (TNR3-). The receptor source for this set is a human donor in good health. Some clones in this sample may be carry-over from other donors' samples.

CDR3 protein: CASSSRREEVETQYF. The V call is TRBV7-9, the J call TRBJ2-5; checking the TCRdb D call of TRBD2 is not possible without DNA. Per the germline V gene, CDR1 is SEHNR and CDR2 is FQNEAQ (reference sequence). The length of the CDR3 is 15 residues.

This rearrangement joins TRBV29-1 to TRBJ2-7; TCRdb picks TRBD2, but there is no DNA to check that call. Germline V gene lookup returns CDR1 SQVTM and CDR2 ANQGSEA. This CDR3 is built from 15 residues. The CDR3 spells CSVDGDKTSVYEQYF.